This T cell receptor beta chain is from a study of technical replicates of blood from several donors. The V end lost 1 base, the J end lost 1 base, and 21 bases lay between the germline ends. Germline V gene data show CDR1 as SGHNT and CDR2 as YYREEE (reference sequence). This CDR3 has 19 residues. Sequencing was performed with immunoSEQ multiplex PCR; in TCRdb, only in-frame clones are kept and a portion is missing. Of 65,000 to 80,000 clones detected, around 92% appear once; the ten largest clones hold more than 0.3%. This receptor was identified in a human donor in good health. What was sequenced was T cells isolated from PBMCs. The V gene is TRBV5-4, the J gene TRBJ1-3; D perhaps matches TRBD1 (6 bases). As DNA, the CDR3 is TGTGCCAGCAGCTTGATGCTTGAGCCGGGGACACTGTCTGGAAACACCATATATTTT. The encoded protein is CASSLMLEPGTLSGNTIYF. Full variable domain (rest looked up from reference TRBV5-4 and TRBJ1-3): ETGVTQSPTHLIKTRGQQVTLRCSSQSGHNTVSWYQQALGQGPQFIFQYYREEENGRGNFPPRFSGLQFPNYSSELNVNALELDDSALYLCASSLMLEPGTLSGNTIYFGEGSWLTVV.